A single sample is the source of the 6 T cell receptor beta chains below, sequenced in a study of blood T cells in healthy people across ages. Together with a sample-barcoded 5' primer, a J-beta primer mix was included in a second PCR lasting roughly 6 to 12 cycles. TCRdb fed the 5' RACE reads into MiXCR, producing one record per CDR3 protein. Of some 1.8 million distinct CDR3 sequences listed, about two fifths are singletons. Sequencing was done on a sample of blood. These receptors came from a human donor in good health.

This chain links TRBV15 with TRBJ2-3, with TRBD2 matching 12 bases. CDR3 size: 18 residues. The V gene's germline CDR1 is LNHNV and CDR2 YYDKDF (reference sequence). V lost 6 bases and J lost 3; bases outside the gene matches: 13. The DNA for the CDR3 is TGTGCCACCAGTTCTCTAGCGGGGGGGCTTATATGGACAGATACGCAGTATTTT. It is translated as CATSSLAGGLIWTDTQYF.

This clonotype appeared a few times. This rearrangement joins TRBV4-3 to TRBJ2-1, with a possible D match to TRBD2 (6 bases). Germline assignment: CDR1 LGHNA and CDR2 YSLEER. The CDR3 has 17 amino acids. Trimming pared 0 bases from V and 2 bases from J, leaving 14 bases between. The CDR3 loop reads CASSQDQGGVPYNEQFF. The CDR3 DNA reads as TGCGCCAGCAGCCAAGATCAAGGAGGGGTTCCCTACAATGAGCAGTTCTTC.

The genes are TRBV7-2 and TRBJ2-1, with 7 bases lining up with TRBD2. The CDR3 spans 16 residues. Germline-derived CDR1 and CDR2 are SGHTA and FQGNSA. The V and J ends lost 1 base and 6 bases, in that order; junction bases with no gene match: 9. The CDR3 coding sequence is TGTGCCAGCAGCTTAGGGGGCGGGGGTTATTCCAATGAGCAGTTCTTC. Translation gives CASSLGGGGYSNEQFF.

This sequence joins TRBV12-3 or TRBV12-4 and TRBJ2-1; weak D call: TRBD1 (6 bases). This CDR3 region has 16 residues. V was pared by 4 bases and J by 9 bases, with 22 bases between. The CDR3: CASSSMTGDTGLEQFF. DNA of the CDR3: TGTGCCAGCAGTTCAATGACAGGAGATACCGGGCTTGAGCAGTTCTTC.

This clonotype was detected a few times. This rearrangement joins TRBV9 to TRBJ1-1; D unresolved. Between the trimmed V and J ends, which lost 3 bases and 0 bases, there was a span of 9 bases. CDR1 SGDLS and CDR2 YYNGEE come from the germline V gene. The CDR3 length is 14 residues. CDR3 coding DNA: TGTGCCAGCAGCGCGGGAAACATGAACACTGAAGCTTTCTTT. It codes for CASSAGNMNTEAFF.

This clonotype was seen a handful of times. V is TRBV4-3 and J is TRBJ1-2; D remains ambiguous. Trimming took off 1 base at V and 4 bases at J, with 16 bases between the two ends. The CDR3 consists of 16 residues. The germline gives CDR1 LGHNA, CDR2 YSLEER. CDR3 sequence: CASSQVSGSHLYGYTF. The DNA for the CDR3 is TGCGCCAGCAGCCAAGTTAGCGGCAGCCACCTCTATGGCTACACCTTC.